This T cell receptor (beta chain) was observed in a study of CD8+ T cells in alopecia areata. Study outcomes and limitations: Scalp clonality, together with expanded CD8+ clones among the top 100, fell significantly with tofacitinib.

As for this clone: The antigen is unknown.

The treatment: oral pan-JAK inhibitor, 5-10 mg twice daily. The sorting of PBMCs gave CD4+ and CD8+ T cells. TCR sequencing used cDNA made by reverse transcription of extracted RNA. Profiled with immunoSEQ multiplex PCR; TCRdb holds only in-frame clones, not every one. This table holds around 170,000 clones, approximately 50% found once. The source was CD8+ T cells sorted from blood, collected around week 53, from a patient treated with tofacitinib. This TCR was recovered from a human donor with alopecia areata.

The CDR3 reads CASSLVGGGETQYF. In nucleotides, the CDR3 is TGTGCCAGCAGCTTAGTAGGTGGGGGAGAGACCCAGTACTTC. The chain combines TRBV11-2 with TRBJ2-5; the D call may be TRBD1 or TRBD2 (5 bases each). The CDR3 is 14 residues long. The V gene lost 1 base and the J gene lost 4 bases, with 10 bases spanning the gap. The germline V gene encodes CDR1 SGHAT and CDR2 FQNNGV.